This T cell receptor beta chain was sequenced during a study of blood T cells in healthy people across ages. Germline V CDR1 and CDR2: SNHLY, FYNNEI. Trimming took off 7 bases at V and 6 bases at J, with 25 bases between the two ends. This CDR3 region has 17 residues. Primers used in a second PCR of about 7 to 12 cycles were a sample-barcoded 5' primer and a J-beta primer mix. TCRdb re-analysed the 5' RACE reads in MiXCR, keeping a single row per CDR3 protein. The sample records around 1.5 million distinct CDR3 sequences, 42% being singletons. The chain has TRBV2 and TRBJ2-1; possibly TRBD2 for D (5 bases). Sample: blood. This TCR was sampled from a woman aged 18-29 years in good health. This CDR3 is CASTAVYDYFRANEQFF. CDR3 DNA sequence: TGTGCCAGCACCGCAGTGTATGACTACTTTCGGGCCAATGAGCAGTTCTTC.